This entry lists 18 T cell receptor beta chains sequenced from one sample in a study of blood T cell repertoires in COVID-19. Using immunoSEQ multiplex PCR, the repertoire was profiled, and TCRdb retains in-frame clones only, with some absent. The table shows around 85,000 clones, with almost 90% occurring only once. The sequenced sample was peripheral blood. The receptor source for this set is an elderly woman with active or convalescent COVID-19.

The genes are TRBV28 and TRBJ1-3; D gene uncertain. The germline V gene encodes CDR1 MDHEN and CDR2 SYDVKM. V shed 9 bases and J shed 3 bases, with 15 bases lying between them. The length of the CDR3 is 14 residues. The chain's CDR3 is CASWSGPLGNTIYF. Written as DNA, the CDR3 is TGTGCCAGTTGGTCGGGTCCCCTTGGAAACACCATATATTTT.

The chain couples TRBV19 to TRBJ1-4; D may be TRBD1 (6 bases). Trimming took 2 bases from V and 5 from J, leaving 9 bases between them. Germline V gene lookup returns CDR1 LNHDA and CDR2 SQIVND (reference sequence). This CDR3 region has 14 residues. Here the CDR3 reads CASSIQGSNEKLFF. The CDR3 DNA follows: TGTGCCAGTAGTATACAGGGGTCGAATGAAAAACTGTTTTTT.

This clone was detected once. The chain combines TRBV5-1 with TRBJ2-5; the D gene is possibly TRBD1 (6 bases). V lost 3 bases and J 5 bases, leaving 20 bases between the germline ends. In germline, CDR1 is SGHRS, CDR2 YFSETQ. The CDR3 spans 16 residues. CDR3 coding DNA: TGCGCCAGCAGCTCAACAGGGATACGGGTTCAGGAGACCCAGTACTTC. Its translation is CASSSTGIRVQETQYF.

CDR3 coding DNA: TGCGCCAGCAGCCAAGAATCTCTAGCGGGAGCAGATACGCAGTATTTT. Amino acid sequence: CASSQESLAGADTQYF. The rearrangement joins TRBV4-3 to TRBJ2-3, with 10 bases fitting TRBD2. V dropped 0 bases and J dropped 4; count of bases not matched to a gene: 4. Germline V lookup: CDR1 LGHNA, CDR2 YSLEER. The CDR3 has 16 residues.

This clone was recorded a few times. This rearrangement joins TRBV21-1 to TRBJ1-6. TRBV21-1 corresponds to a pseudogene. The CDR3 is 15 amino acids. The CDR3 loop reads CASSKVPRTESPLHF. The CDR3 bases are TGTGCCAGCAGCAAAGTGCCGCGTACGGAGAGCCCCCTCCACTTT.

The CDR3, as DNA: TGTGCCCTGGGGGCTAGCGGAACAGATACGCAGTATTTT. Protein: CALGASGTDTQYF. The chain is built from TRBV5-4 and TRBJ2-3; D is perhaps TRBD2 (7 bases). This CDR3 contains 13 residues. V was pared by 10 bases and J by 3 bases, with 15 bases between. Germline CDR1 reads SGHNT; CDR2 reads YYREEE (reference sequence).

V and J are TRBV4-2 and TRBJ2-7; TRBD1 matches 7 bases. Trimming removed 1 base from V and 4 bases from J; junction bases left unmatched: 4. The CDR3 consists of 14 residues. Per the germline V gene, CDR1 is LGHNA and CDR2 is YNFKEQ. The CDR3 DNA sequence: TGTGCCAGCAGCCAAGCACAGGGGTCTTACGAGCAGTACTTC. This translates into CASSQAQGSYEQYF.

This chain connects TRBV15 to TRBJ2-7, with D tentatively TRBD2 (6 bases). V was cut by 8 bases and J by 1 base, with 15 bases left in between. Germline CDR1 and CDR2: LNHNV and YYDKDF (reference sequence). The CDR3 is made up of 14 amino acids. Here the CDR3 reads CATGRPARSYEQYF. Here the CDR3 DNA reads TGTGCCACCGGGAGGCCGGCCCGATCCTACGAGCAGTACTTC.

The chain carries TRBV7-2 and TRBJ2-5, with 7 bases fitting TRBD2. Unmatched junction bases numbered 11, after V lost 5 bases and J lost 5 bases. CDR3 length equals 15 residues. CDR1 and CDR2 from the germline V gene are SGHTA and FQGNSA. The DNA for the CDR3 is TGTGCCAGCAGCCCAGCGGGGCTATCGGGGGAGACCCAGTACTTC. It specifies CASSPAGLSGETQYF. Using reference TRBV7-2 and TRBJ2-5 for the parts outside the CDR3, the full variable domain is GAGVSQSPSNKVTEKGKDVELRCDPISGHTALYWYRQSLGQGLEFLIYFQGNSAPDKSGLPSDRFSAERTGGSVSTLTIQRTQQEDSAVYLCASSPAGLSGETQYFGPGTRLLVL.

This clone occurred a few times. The chain couples TRBV19 to TRBJ1-5; D call uncertain. The V gene lost 6 bases and the J gene lost 8 bases, with 17 bases spanning the gap. The CDR3 runs to 14 residues. CDR1 and CDR2 from the germline V gene are LNHDA and SQIVND (reference sequence). The CDR3 nucleotides read TGTGCCAGTAGGAACTCAGGTATCTCGAAGCCCCAGCATTTT. It specifies CASRNSGISKPQHF.

The V gene is TRBV7-6, the J gene TRBJ2-2; no firm D call. Between the trimmed V and J ends, which lost 2 bases and 0 bases, there was a span of 10 bases. The CDR3 is made up of 16 amino acids. Germline CDR1 and CDR2: SGHVS and FNYEAQ. The CDR3 DNA sequence: TGTGCCAGCAGCTTACGTAGTGGTTCGAACACCGGGGAGCTGTTTTTT. Translated: CASSLRSGSNTGELFF.

Only one count was recorded for this clone. This chain joins TRBV10-3 and TRBJ2-1; 9 bases are shared with TRBD1. The germline gives CDR1 ENHRY, CDR2 SYGVKD. The CDR3 contains 15 residues. V dropped 6 bases and J dropped 4; count of bases not matched to a gene: 7. The CDR3 coding sequence is TGTGCCATCAGGGGGGGGACAGGGCAGTACAATGAGCAGTTCTTC. Encoded protein: CAIRGGTGQYNEQFF.

The rearrangement uses TRBV28 and TRBJ1-6, with 8 bases lining up with TRBD1. Germline V gives CDR1 MDHEN, CDR2 SYDVKM. The CDR3 totals 14 residues. The V and J ends lost 2 bases and 9 bases, in that order; junction bases with no gene match: 3. The CDR3 loop reads CASSLEQGGSPLHF. The CDR3 DNA is TGTGCCAGCAGTTTAGAACAGGGGGGTTCACCCCTCCACTTT.

This chain connects TRBV11-2 to TRBJ2-3, with 11 bases lining up with TRBD2. The germline V gene has CDR1 SGHAT and CDR2 FQNNGV. The CDR3 length is 16 residues. Unmatched junction bases numbered 6, after V lost 3 bases and J lost 4 bases. In DNA, the CDR3 is TGTGCCAGCAGCTTCCTAGCGGGAGGCCCCCCAGATACGCAGTATTTT. Translation gives CASSFLAGGPPDTQYF.

V is TRBV2 and J is TRBJ2-5; D possibly corresponds to TRBD1 (6 bases). This CDR3 contains 13 residues. CDR1 SNHLY and CDR2 FYNNEI come from the germline V gene. The V end was cut by 5 bases, the J end by 7 bases, with 14 bases between. CDR3 sequence: CASSRDTSGTQYF. The CDR3 bases are TGTGCCAGCAGTCGGGACACCTCTGGGACCCAGTACTTC.

This sequence joins TRBV5-1 and TRBJ2-1; 9 nucleotides match TRBD2. From germline, CDR1 is SGHRS and CDR2 YFSETQ. Trimming took 0 bases from V and 9 from J; bases not matched to a gene: 1. The CDR3 contains 13 residues. CDR3 bases: TGCGCCAGCAGCTTGGCGCGGGAGGGTGAGCAGTTCTTC. Residues: CASSLAREGEQFF.

This rearrangement joins TRBV18 to TRBJ2-1; 8 bases are shared with TRBD1. V trimming: 3 bases; J trimming: 5 bases; junction bases outside the gene matches: 3. The germline CDR1 and CDR2 sequences are KGHSH and LQKENI. The CDR3 spans 14 residues. This chain's CDR3 is CASSPTGVDNEQFF. The CDR3 DNA is TGTGCCAGCTCACCGACAGGGGTCGACAATGAGCAGTTCTTC.

J is TRBJ2-1 and V is TRBV6-5; D gene ambiguous. Germline CDR1 MNHEY, CDR2 SVGAGI. The CDR3 consists of 13 residues. V lost 5 bases, J lost 8 bases, and 13 bases lay in between. Written as DNA, the CDR3 is TGTGCCAGCAGTCACCGTTTCGCGGATGAGCAGTTCTTC. Translated, it gives CASSHRFADEQFF.